This TCR beta chain is from a study of cytomegalovirus exposure and HLA in healthy donors. This table comes from immunoSEQ multiplex PCR, and its TCRdb copy is limited to in-frame clones, with some not included. Found here are 85,000 to 120,000 clones, 85% to 95% of them singletons; the top ten hold roughly 0.89%. The CDR3 extends over 14 amino acids. CDR1 is SEHNR and CDR2 is FQNEAQ in the germline V gene (reference sequence). V was pared by 4 bases and J by 5 bases, with 14 bases between. V and J are TRBV7-9 and TRBJ1-2, with D unresolved. Source material: PBMCs. The TCR originated in a woman aged 18 to 35 in good health and CMV-seronegative. CDR3 bases: TGTGCCAGCAGCTCCAAGACTCTTGCATATGGCTACACCTTC. Protein: CASSSKTLAYGYTF.